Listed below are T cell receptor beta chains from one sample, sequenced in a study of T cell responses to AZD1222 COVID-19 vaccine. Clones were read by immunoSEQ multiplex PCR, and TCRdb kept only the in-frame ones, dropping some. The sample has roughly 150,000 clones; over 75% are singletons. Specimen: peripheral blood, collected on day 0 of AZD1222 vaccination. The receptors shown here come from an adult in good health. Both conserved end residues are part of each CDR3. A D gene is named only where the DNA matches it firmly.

CDR3aa: CASSYGVAFSYNEQFF
j_gene: TRBJ2-1
v_gene: TRBV6-5
d_gene: .

CDR3aa: CASSPSGVKETQYF
j_gene: TRBJ2-5
v_gene: TRBV6-2/TRBV6-3
d_gene: TRBD2

CDR3aa: CASSQGLAGGVDNEQFF
j_gene: TRBJ2-1
v_gene: TRBV14
d_gene: TRBD2

CDR3aa: CAWNGAVNTGELFF
j_gene: TRBJ2-2
v_gene: TRBV30
d_gene: .

CDR3aa: CASSLTGQGRREKLFF
j_gene: TRBJ1-4
v_gene: TRBV4-3
d_gene: TRBD1

CDR3aa: CASSATYGQAVNYGYTF
j_gene: TRBJ1-2
v_gene: TRBV18
d_gene: TRBD1

CDR3aa: CASSPSDRGNEQYF
j_gene: TRBJ2-7
v_gene: TRBV3-1/TRBV3-2
d_gene: TRBD1

CDR3aa: CSVEGLTGQSSYEQYF
j_gene: TRBJ2-7
v_gene: TRBV29-1
d_gene: .

CDR3aa: CASSYEGQRARETQYF
j_gene: TRBJ2-5
v_gene: TRBV6-5
d_gene: .

CDR3aa: CASSALGGALREKLFF
j_gene: TRBJ1-4
v_gene: TRBV11-2
d_gene: .

CDR3aa: CASSLAPRPETEAFF
j_gene: TRBJ1-1
v_gene: TRBV5-4
d_gene: .

CDR3aa: CASSQWRDTQYF
j_gene: TRBJ2-3
v_gene: TRBV3-1/TRBV3-2
d_gene: .

CDR3aa: CATSDPHGLAGVGEQFF
j_gene: TRBJ2-1
v_gene: TRBV24-1
d_gene: TRBD2

CDR3aa: CAISENSPGRNNQPQHF
j_gene: TRBJ1-5
v_gene: TRBV10-3
d_gene: .

CDR3aa: CASIWKSTVYEQYF
j_gene: TRBJ2-7
v_gene: TRBV27
d_gene: .

CDR3aa: CASSQPGGRTQYF
j_gene: TRBJ2-5
v_gene: TRBV28
d_gene: TRBD1

CDR3aa: CASRGGDTEAFF
j_gene: TRBJ1-1
v_gene: TRBV2
d_gene: .

CDR3aa: CAWTSGRGGYYNEQFF
j_gene: TRBJ2-1
v_gene: TRBV30
d_gene: TRBD2

CDR3aa: CASRLQSSYEQYF
j_gene: TRBJ2-7
v_gene: TRBV27
d_gene: .

CDR3aa: CASSGGLYGYTF
j_gene: TRBJ1-2
v_gene: TRBV9
d_gene: .

CDR3aa: CASGLTGNEQYF
j_gene: TRBJ2-7
v_gene: TRBV12-5
d_gene: .

CDR3aa: CATSREIRTGASGNTIYF
j_gene: TRBJ1-3
v_gene: TRBV15
d_gene: .

CDR3aa: CASSSEGGFNEQFF
j_gene: TRBJ2-1
v_gene: TRBV7-2
d_gene: .

CDR3aa: CSVQVGQGYGYTF
j_gene: TRBJ1-2
v_gene: TRBV29-1
d_gene: TRBD1

CDR3aa: CASSERQSDFGSPLHF
j_gene: TRBJ1-6
v_gene: TRBV6-1
d_gene: .

CDR3aa: CASSQFKGQSYEQYF
j_gene: TRBJ2-7
v_gene: TRBV4-3
d_gene: TRBD1

CDR3aa: CASSVGHGKTGAGELFF
j_gene: TRBJ2-2
v_gene: TRBV9
d_gene: TRBD1

CDR3aa: CATSDDSYNEQFF
j_gene: TRBJ2-1
v_gene: TRBV24-1
d_gene: .

CDR3aa: CASSSASSGRANEQFF
j_gene: TRBJ2-1
v_gene: TRBV7-9
d_gene: TRBD2

CDR3aa: CASSVAGGNQPQHF
j_gene: TRBJ1-5
v_gene: TRBV9
d_gene: TRBD1

CDR3aa: CASSGDRENTEAFF
j_gene: TRBJ1-1
v_gene: TRBV5-4
d_gene: TRBD1

CDR3aa: CASSSRTGFEGSNTGELFF
j_gene: TRBJ2-2
v_gene: TRBV19
d_gene: TRBD1

CDR3aa: CASSPGAWDRGRRETQYF
j_gene: TRBJ2-5
v_gene: TRBV5-1
d_gene: TRBD1

CDR3aa: CASSLTPFAQTQYF
j_gene: TRBJ2-5
v_gene: TRBV5-1
d_gene: .

CDR3aa: CASSLGNLGPLHF
j_gene: TRBJ1-6
v_gene: TRBV5-8
d_gene: .

CDR3aa: CASSRSIGTDYGYTF
j_gene: TRBJ1-2
v_gene: TRBV6-2/TRBV6-3
d_gene: .

CDR3aa: CASSMLADSYEQYF
j_gene: TRBJ2-7
v_gene: TRBV19
d_gene: TRBD2

CDR3aa: CASSGGNAANYGYTF
j_gene: TRBJ1-2
v_gene: TRBV11-2
d_gene: .

CDR3aa: CSVGGGGTDTQYF
j_gene: TRBJ2-3
v_gene: TRBV29-1
d_gene: .

CDR3aa: CASSVLTGGNEQFF
j_gene: TRBJ2-1
v_gene: TRBV9
d_gene: TRBD1

CDR3aa: CASTRRGWDTDTQYF
j_gene: TRBJ2-3
v_gene: TRBV11-2
d_gene: .

CDR3aa: CASSLQGPSYEQYF
j_gene: TRBJ2-7
v_gene: TRBV11-3
d_gene: .

CDR3aa: CATSEVSYNEQFF
j_gene: TRBJ2-1
v_gene: TRBV24-1
d_gene: .

CDR3aa: CASSGVSADQPQHF
j_gene: TRBJ1-5
v_gene: TRBV2
d_gene: .

CDR3aa: CASSVFQPRFTGELFF
j_gene: TRBJ2-2
v_gene: TRBV6-2/TRBV6-3
d_gene: .

CDR3aa: CARSSMGPRKNQPQHF
j_gene: TRBJ1-5
v_gene: TRBV5-3
d_gene: .

CDR3aa: CASRLGQRVSGELFF
j_gene: TRBJ2-2
v_gene: TRBV5-1
d_gene: .

CDR3aa: CASTSGAGEAFF
j_gene: TRBJ1-1
v_gene: TRBV6-5
d_gene: .